These 21 T cell receptor beta chains came from one sample sequenced in a study of neoadjuvant anti-PD-1 for oral cavity cancer. The time point denotes: after neoadjuvant nivolumab, at surgical resection. TCRdb's copy holds only in-frame clones and misses some; the assay was immunoSEQ multiplex PCR. The table shows 20,000 to 25,000 clones, with 20% to 30% occurring only once. The sample was tumor tissue, taken after nivolumab (anti-PD-1) treatment. The receptors originated from a person between 40 and 85 years old with oral cavity squamous cell carcinoma.

The chain uses TRBV30 and TRBJ1-2; D gene uncertain. Trimming removed 1 base at V and 0 bases at J, with 12 bases between. Germline assignment: CDR1 GTSNPN and CDR2 SVGIG (reference sequence). The CDR3 contains 15 residues. CDR3 loop: CAWSATWGANYGYTF. The CDR3 DNA is TGTGCCTGGAGTGCGACTTGGGGAGCTAACTATGGCTACACCTTC.

J is TRBJ1-2 and V is TRBV7-8; TRBD1 is a possible D gene (5 bases). The ends were cut back, 5 bases at V and 2 bases at J, with 15 bases in the middle. Germline V CDR1 and CDR2: SGHVS, FQNEAQ. This CDR3 has 15 amino acids. CDR3 coding DNA: TGTGCCAGCAGCCCCCGCCGGGACGTAAACTATGGCTACACCTTC. Protein product: CASSPRRDVNYGYTF.

This rearrangement joins TRBV7-9 to TRBJ2-3; 10 bases agree with TRBD2. After removal of 2 bases from V and 4 bases from J, the junction contained 3 bases not matched to a gene. The CDR3 is 15 residues long. Per germline, CDR1 SEHNR and CDR2 FQNEAQ (reference sequence). CDR3 DNA: TGTGCCAGCAGCTTAACTAGCGGGGCAGCAGATACGCAGTATTTT. Its protein is CASSLTSGAADTQYF.

In this sample, this clone is medium-sized. The CDR3 spells CASKGTGSYGYTF. The CDR3 coding sequence is TGTGCCAGTAAAGGGACAGGGAGTTATGGCTACACCTTC. V is TRBV19 and J is TRBJ1-2, with 9 bases fitting TRBD1. V trimming: 7 bases; J trimming: 5 bases; junction bases outside the gene matches: 5. CDR1 and CDR2 from the germline V gene are LNHDA and SQIVND (reference sequence). This CDR3 has 13 residues.

The V call is TRBV5-6, the J call TRBJ1-6; the D gene is possibly TRBD1 (6 bases). In germline, CDR1 is SGHDT, CDR2 YYEEEE. This CDR3 is built from 14 residues. The germline V and J ends were trimmed by 4 bases and 7 bases, with 12 bases remaining between them. The CDR3, as DNA: TGTGCCAGCAGCGCGGACAGACAGAATTCACCCCTCCACTTT. Amino acid sequence: CASSADRQNSPLHF.

The sample holds a few counts of this clone. The genes are TRBV7-2 and TRBJ1-1, with 8 bases aligning to TRBD1. V was clipped by 5 bases and J by 0 bases; unmatched bases: 8. CDR1 and CDR2 from the germline V gene are SGHTA and FQGNSA. The CDR3 extends over 16 amino acids. The CDR3 loop reads CASSRTGFWVNTEAFF. As DNA, the CDR3 is TGTGCCAGCAGCCGGACAGGGTTTTGGGTGAACACTGAAGCTTTCTTT.

V usage is TRBV30 and J usage is TRBJ1-2; no clear D. Trimming shortened V by 0 bases and J by 5 bases, and 7 bases separated the two germline ends. There are 12 residues in the CDR3. The germline CDR1 and CDR2 sequences are GTSNPN and SVGIG (reference sequence). DNA of the CDR3: TGTGCCTGGAGTGTACGGGGATATGGCTACACCTTC. Its translation is CAWSVRGYGYTF. Filled out from reference TRBV30 and TRBJ1-2, the complete variable domain reads SQTIHQWPATLVQPVGSPLSLECTVEGTSNPNLYWYRQAAGRGLQLLFYSVGIGQISSEVPQNLSASRPQDRQFILSSKKLLLSDSGFYLCAWSVRGYGYTFGSGTRLTVV.

The chain is built from TRBV4-1 and TRBJ1-5; D is perhaps TRBD1 (6 bases). This CDR3 comprises 16 residues. Trimming removed 3 bases at V and 9 bases at J, with 21 bases between. In germline, CDR1 is MGHRA, CDR2 YSYEKL. The CDR3 bases are TGCGCCAGCAGCCATAGATGGGGGACAACTTACGGGCCCCAGCATTTT. This gives the protein CASSHRWGTTYGPQHF.

The chain joins TRBV30 to TRBJ1-1; 9 bases are shared with TRBD1. Trimming took 0 bases from V and 5 from J; bases not matched to a gene: 7. This CDR3 has 15 amino acids. Germline V gives CDR1 GTSNPN, CDR2 SVGIG (reference sequence). The CDR3 nucleotides are TGTGCCTGGAGTGTAGGCAGGACAGGGGAGACTGAAGCTTTCTTT. Translating gives CAWSVGRTGETEAFF.

Ten or more counts support this clone. The V call is TRBV2, the J call TRBJ1-2, with unresolved D. Trimming stripped 6 bases from V and 1 base from J, with 15 bases between. The CDR3 length is 15 residues. Germline CDR1 reads SNHLY; CDR2 reads FYNNEI. Here the CDR3 reads CASRLGRANNYGYTF. CDR3 coding DNA: TGTGCCAGCAGGCTCGGTAGGGCGAATAACTATGGCTACACCTTC.

This clone was picked up a small number of times. The chain carries TRBV28 and TRBJ2-7; weak D call: TRBD1 (6 bases). CDR3 length: 12 residues. CDR1 is MDHEN and CDR2 is SYDVKM in the germline V gene. The V and J ends lost 5 bases and 3 bases respectively, with 8 bases between them. This chain's CDR3 is CASSTGFYEQYF. As DNA, the CDR3 is TGTGCCAGCAGTACAGGGTTCTACGAGCAGTACTTC.

This clone has more than one count but fewer than ten. The chain is built from TRBV2 and TRBJ2-7; TRBD2 matches at 12 bases. The junction had 15 bases not matched to a gene; V was cut back by 7 bases and J by 5 bases. Germline V lookup: CDR1 SNHLY, CDR2 FYNNEI. This CDR3 is 17 amino acids long. The CDR3 here is CASTDTSGRHPGDEQYF. CDR3 coding DNA: TGTGCCAGCACCGACACTAGCGGGAGGCACCCGGGGGACGAGCAGTACTTC.

Here the CDR3 DNA reads TGTGCCATCGGGACAGGGAGCTCCTACGAGCAGTACTTC. This sequence encodes CAIGTGSSYEQYF. The genes are TRBV10-3 and TRBJ2-7; 9 bases match TRBD1. The germline V gene has CDR1 ENHRY and CDR2 SYGVKD. The CDR3 covers 13 residues. J gave up 0 bases and V 8 bases, and 2 bases lay outside the gene matches.

In nucleotides, the CDR3 is TGTGCCAGCAGCCAACCTAGCGGGGGGCCCGATACGCAGTATTTT. Amino acids: CASSQPSGGPDTQYF. The gene calls are TRBV5-4 and TRBJ2-3; 11 nucleotides match TRBD2. Looked up from germline, CDR1 is SGHNT and CDR2 is YYREEE (reference sequence). The CDR3 has 15 amino acids. V lost 4 bases and J lost 6; bases outside the gene matches: 7.

This clone was seen just once. The chain joins TRBV5-1 to TRBJ1-1; a weak D match, TRBD1 (6 bases). This CDR3 is 13 amino acids long. From germline, CDR1 is SGHRS and CDR2 YFSETQ. V lost 1 base and J 4 bases, leaving 8 bases between the germline ends. The CDR3: CASSLWGLTEAFF. The CDR3 coding sequence is TGCGCCAGCAGCTTGTGGGGGCTCACTGAAGCTTTCTTT.

The chain links TRBV30 to TRBJ1-1; 8 positions match TRBD1. The CDR3 has 13 residues. CDR1 and CDR2 from the germline V gene are GTSNPN and SVGIG (reference sequence). Germline trimming cut 5 bases from V and 0 bases from J; bases unmatched to any gene: 2. The CDR3 DNA follows: TGTGCCTGGGGACAGGGCATGAACACTGAAGCTTTCTTT. It encodes CAWGQGMNTEAFF.

In DNA form, the CDR3 reads TGTGCCAGCAGCTTAGATCTGGTAGGGGGGGCGGAGACCCAGTACTTC. The encoded protein is CASSLDLVGGAETQYF. The chain has TRBV7-9 and TRBJ2-5, with a tentative D call TRBD2 (7 bases). Deletions cut 1 base from V and 5 bases from J, with 17 bases between. This CDR3 is 16 amino acids long. Germline V lookup: CDR1 SEHNR, CDR2 FQNEAQ (reference sequence).

This clone showed up just a few times. This chain uses TRBV5-6 with TRBJ2-1; TRBD1 agrees at 9 bases. V trimming: 4 bases; J trimming: 0 bases; junction bases outside the gene matches: 5. This CDR3 comprises 16 residues. Germline CDR1 and CDR2: SGHDT and YYEEEE. CDR3 sequence (DNA): TGTGCCAGCAGCAGGGACAGGGTGAGCTCCTACAATGAGCAGTTCTTC. It codes for CASSRDRVSSYNEQFF.

V is TRBV19 and J is TRBJ2-7; D may be TRBD1 (5 bases). This CDR3 spans 14 amino acids. Per germline, CDR1 LNHDA and CDR2 SQIVND (reference sequence). V lost 6 bases to trimming and J lost 3 bases, with 15 bases between them. In DNA, the CDR3 is TGTGCCAGTAGGGCAGGGAATCCCTACTACGAGCAGTACTTC. The encoded protein is CASRAGNPYYEQYF.

This clone came up a few times. The chain carries TRBV27 and TRBJ2-1; no clear D gene. This CDR3 spans 13 amino acids. Per germline, CDR1 MNHEY and CDR2 SMNVEV (reference sequence). V was cut by 3 bases and J by 4 bases, with 7 bases left in between. The CDR3 nucleotides are TGTGCCAGCAGTTTGACTGGGTACAATGAGCAGTTCTTC. Its translation is CASSLTGYNEQFF.

The chain combines TRBV5-1 with TRBJ1-2; 7 bases are shared with TRBD1. The J segment lost 5 bases and the V segment lost 3 bases, leaving 4 bases of the junction unmatched. Germline V CDR1 and CDR2: SGHRS, YFSETQ. The CDR3 consists of 13 residues. The CDR3, as DNA: TGCGCCAGCAGCTCGACAGGGAGATATGGCTACACCTTC. Amino acid sequence: CASSSTGRYGYTF.